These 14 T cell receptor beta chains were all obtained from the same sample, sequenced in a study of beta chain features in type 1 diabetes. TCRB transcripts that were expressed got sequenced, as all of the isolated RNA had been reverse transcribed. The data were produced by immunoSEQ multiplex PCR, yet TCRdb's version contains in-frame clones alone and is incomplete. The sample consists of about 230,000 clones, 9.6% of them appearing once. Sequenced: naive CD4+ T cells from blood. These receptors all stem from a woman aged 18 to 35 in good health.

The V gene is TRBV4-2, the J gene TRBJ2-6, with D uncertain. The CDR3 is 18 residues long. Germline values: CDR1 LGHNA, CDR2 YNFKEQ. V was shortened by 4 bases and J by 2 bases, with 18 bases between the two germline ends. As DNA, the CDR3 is TGTGCCAGCAGCCTTGCATCACGACCCGAGGCTGGGGCCAACGTCCTGACTTTC. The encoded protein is CASSLASRPEAGANVLTF.

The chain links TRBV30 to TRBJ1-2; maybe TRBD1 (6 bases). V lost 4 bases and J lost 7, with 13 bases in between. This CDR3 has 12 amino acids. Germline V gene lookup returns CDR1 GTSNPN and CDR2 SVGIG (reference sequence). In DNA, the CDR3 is TGTGCCTGGATTCAGGGGAAGTTTGGCTACACCTTC. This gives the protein CAWIQGKFGYTF.

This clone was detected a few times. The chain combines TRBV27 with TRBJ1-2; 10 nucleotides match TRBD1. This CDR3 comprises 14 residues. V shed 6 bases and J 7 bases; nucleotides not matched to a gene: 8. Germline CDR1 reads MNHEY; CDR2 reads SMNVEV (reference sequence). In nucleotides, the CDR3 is TGTGCCAGCAGCCTCCGGGACAGGGGCCCTGGCTACACCTTC. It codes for CASSLRDRGPGYTF.

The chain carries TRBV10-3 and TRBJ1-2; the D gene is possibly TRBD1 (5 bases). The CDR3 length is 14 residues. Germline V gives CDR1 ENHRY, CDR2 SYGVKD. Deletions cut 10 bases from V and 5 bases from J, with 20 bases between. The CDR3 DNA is TGTGCCACCCGGGCCCGACAGTCTGGGTATGGCTACACCTTC. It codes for CATRARQSGYGYTF.

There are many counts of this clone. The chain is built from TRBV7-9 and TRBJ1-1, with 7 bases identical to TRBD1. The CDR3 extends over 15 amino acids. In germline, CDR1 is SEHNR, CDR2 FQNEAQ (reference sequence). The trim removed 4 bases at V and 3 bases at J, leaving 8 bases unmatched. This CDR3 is CASSSRTGGDTEAFF. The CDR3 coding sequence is TGTGCCAGCAGCTCTCGGACAGGAGGGGACACTGAAGCTTTCTTT.

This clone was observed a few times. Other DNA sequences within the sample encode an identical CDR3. The CDR3 region is CASSLNRYNEQFF. Written as DNA, the CDR3 is TGTGCCAGCAGTTTGAACAGATACAATGAGCAGTTCTTC. J is TRBJ2-1 and V is TRBV27; D remains unclear. V lost 3 bases, J lost 4 bases, and 7 bases lay in between. Looked up from germline, CDR1 is MNHEY and CDR2 is SMNVEV (reference sequence). This CDR3 comprises 13 residues.

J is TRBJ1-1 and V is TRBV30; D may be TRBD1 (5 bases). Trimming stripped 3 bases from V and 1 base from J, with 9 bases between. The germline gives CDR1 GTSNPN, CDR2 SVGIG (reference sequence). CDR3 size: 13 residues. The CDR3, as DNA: TGTGCCTGGAGAACTACAGGGAACACTGAAGCTTTCTTT. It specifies CAWRTTGNTEAFF.

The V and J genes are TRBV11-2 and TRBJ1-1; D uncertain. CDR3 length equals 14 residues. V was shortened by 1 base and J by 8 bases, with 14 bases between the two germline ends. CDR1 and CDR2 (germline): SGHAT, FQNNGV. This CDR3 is CASSLVSRGGEAFF. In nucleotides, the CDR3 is TGTGCCAGCAGCTTAGTATCGCGCGGTGGGGAAGCTTTCTTT.

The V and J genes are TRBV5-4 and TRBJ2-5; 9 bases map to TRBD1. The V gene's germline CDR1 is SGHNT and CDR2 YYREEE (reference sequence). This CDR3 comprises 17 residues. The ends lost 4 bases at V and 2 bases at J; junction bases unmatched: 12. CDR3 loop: CASSTDPGTGFQETQYF. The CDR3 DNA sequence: TGTGCCAGCAGCACCGACCCAGGGACAGGGTTTCAAGAGACCCAGTACTTC.

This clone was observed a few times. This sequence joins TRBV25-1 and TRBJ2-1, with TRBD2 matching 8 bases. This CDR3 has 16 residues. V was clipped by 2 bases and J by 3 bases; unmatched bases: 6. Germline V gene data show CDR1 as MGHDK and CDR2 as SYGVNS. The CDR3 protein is CASSEKIAGIYNEQFF. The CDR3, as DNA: TGTGCCAGCAGTGAAAAAATAGCGGGAATCTACAATGAGCAGTTCTTC.

The CDR3, as DNA: TGCGCCAGCAGTGCTCAGGGTAGCAATCAGCCCCAGCATTTT. Its translation is CASSAQGSNQPQHF. V gene TRBV10-2 combines with J gene TRBJ1-5, with a tentative D call TRBD1 (5 bases). This CDR3 region has 14 residues. With 4 bases removed from V and 0 bases from J, the gap between germline ends came to 7 bases. Germline assignment: CDR1 WSHSY and CDR2 SAAADI.

DNA of the CDR3: TGCAGCGCAGGGTATAGCAATCAGCCCCAGCATTTT. Translating it yields CSAGYSNQPQHF. This chain links TRBV29-1 with TRBJ1-5, with a weak D call TRBD1 (5 bases). The CDR3 covers 12 residues. The V gene lost 7 bases and the J gene lost 0 bases, with 7 bases spanning the gap. The germline V gene has CDR1 SQVTM and CDR2 ANQGSEA. Supplemented by reference TRBV29-1 and TRBJ1-5, the full variable domain reads SAVISQKPSRDICQRGTSLTIQCQVDSQVTMMFWYRQQPGQSLTLIATANQGSEATYESGFVIDKFPISRPNLTFSTLTVSNMSPEDSSIYLCSAGYSNQPQHFGDGTRLSIL.

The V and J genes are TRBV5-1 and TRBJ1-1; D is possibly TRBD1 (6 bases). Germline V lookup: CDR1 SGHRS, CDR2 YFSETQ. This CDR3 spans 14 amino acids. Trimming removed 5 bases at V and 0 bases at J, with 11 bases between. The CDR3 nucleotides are TGCGCCAGCAGGTCAGGGGTTATGAACACTGAAGCTTTCTTT. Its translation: CASRSGVMNTEAFF.

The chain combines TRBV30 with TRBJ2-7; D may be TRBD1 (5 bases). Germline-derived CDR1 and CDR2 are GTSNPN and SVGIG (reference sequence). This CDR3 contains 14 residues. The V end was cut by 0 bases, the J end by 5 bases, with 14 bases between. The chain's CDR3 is CAWSVQGLPDEQYF. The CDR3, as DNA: TGTGCCTGGAGTGTCCAGGGTCTCCCCGACGAGCAGTACTTC.